The 4 T cell receptor beta chains given below trace back to one sample, sequenced in a study of naive and memory T cell subsets. Study-level findings and limits: Possibly reflecting memory cells re-expressing CD45RA, a few larger clonotypes occurred in naive repertoires, especially CD8.

Both TRBC1 and TRBC2 were covered by a beta constant-region primer of two equimolar oligonucleotides. Four rounds of PCR amplified the ligated cDNA using nested alpha and beta constant-region primers plus SP2. TCRdb fed the UMI-ligation and nested PCR reads into MiXCR, producing one record per CDR3 protein. The profile shows over 110,000 distinct CDR3 sequences, about 20% of them singletons. These receptors' antigens are unknown. The specimen was naive CD8+ T cells from blood. The receptors were gathered from a human donor in good health.

In its sample, this clonotype was seen many times. The chain joins TRBV20-1 to TRBJ2-7; tentatively, D is TRBD2 (5 bases). The CDR3 runs to 12 residues. Trimming took 4 bases from V and 3 from J, leaving 10 bases between them. CDR1 is DFQATT and CDR2 is SNEGSKA in the germline V gene (reference sequence). Here the CDR3 reads CSANMGVYEQYF. The CDR3 DNA reads TGCAGTGCTAATATGGGAGTCTACGAGCAGTACTTC.

This clonotype was seen a few times. The rearrangement links TRBV20-1 to TRBJ1-4; D may be TRBD1 (6 bases). This CDR3 region has 13 residues. V lost 0 bases and J 8 bases, leaving 10 bases between the germline ends. Germline CDR1 reads DFQATT; CDR2 reads SNEGSKA (reference sequence). The CDR3 sequence is CSARDPGEEKLFF. The CDR3 bases are TGCAGTGCTAGAGACCCAGGGGAGGAAAAACTGTTTTTT.

This clonotype was detected a few times. V usage is TRBV6-1 and J usage is TRBJ2-7, with 8 bases aligning to TRBD1. The CDR3 contains 14 residues. The V and J ends lost 5 bases and 3 bases, in that order; junction bases with no gene match: 6. CDR1 and CDR2 (germline): MNHNS, SASEGT. CDR3 in DNA: TGTGCCAGCAGTTCGGGACAGGCCGGCTACGAGCAGTACTTC. It encodes CASSSGQAGYEQYF.

This clonotype has a count of ten or more. This chain connects TRBV28 to TRBJ2-5, with D unclear. Trimming took 3 bases from V and 4 from J, leaving 9 bases between them. The germline V gene encodes CDR1 MDHEN and CDR2 SYDVKM. This CDR3 has 13 amino acids. CDR3 amino acids: CASSFPGRETQYF. CDR3 nucleotides: TGTGCCAGCAGTTTCCCCGGAAGAGAGACCCAGTACTTC.